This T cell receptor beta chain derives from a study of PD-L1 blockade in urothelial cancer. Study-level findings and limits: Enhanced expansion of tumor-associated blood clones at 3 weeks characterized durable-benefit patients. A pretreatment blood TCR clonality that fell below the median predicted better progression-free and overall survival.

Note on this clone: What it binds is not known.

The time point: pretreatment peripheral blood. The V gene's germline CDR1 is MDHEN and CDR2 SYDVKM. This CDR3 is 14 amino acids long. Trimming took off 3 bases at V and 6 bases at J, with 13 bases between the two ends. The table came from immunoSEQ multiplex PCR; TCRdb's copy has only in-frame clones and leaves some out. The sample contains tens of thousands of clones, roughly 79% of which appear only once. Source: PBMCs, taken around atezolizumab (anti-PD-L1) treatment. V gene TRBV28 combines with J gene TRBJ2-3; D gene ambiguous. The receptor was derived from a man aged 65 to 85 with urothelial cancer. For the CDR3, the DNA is TGTGCCAGCAGTTTTCTCCGCAGATCGGATACGCAGTATTTT. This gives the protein CASSFLRRSDTQYF.